This entry concerns a single T cell receptor (beta chain). The target antigen is unknown. Time point noted: persistent/refractory GD, antithyroid drugs over 5 years with positive TRAb. The TCR library was prepared using RNA isolated from PBMCs. The data stem from a study of regulatory T cells in long-lasting Graves disease. Trimming took 6 bases from V and 0 from J; bases not matched to a gene: 4. The CDR3 is 15 amino acids. From germline, CDR1 is LNHDA and CDR2 SQIVND (reference sequence). The authors built TCR beta libraries using iRepertoire HTBI primers and Arm-PCR of CDR3 regions. In TCRdb, the multiplex PCR reads were re-called with MiXCR into one record per CDR3 protein. The sample has about 290,000 distinct CDR3 sequences; around a fifth are singletons. Study results and caveats: Favored usage of TRBV28, TRBJ1-2 and TRBJ2-5 was recorded in persistent disease.

Sample: peripheral blood mononuclear cells (PBMCs), taken when the disease was refractory, from a patient treated with antithyroid drugs. This clonotype was obtained from a female donor with Graves disease. The chain joins TRBV19 to TRBJ1-5; 8 bases agree with TRBD1. In nucleotides, the CDR3 is TGTGCCAGTAGCCAGGGGGCAGATAGCAATCAGCCCCAGCATTTT. Translated: CASSQGADSNQPQHF.